A selection of T cell receptor beta chains follows, all from one sample in a study of blood T cell repertoires in COVID-19. Only in-frame clones appear in the TCRdb table, and some are missing; sequencing was by immunoSEQ multiplex PCR. Found here are 75,000 to 95,000 clones, under 90% of them singletons; the top ten hold about 11%. Sequencing input: peripheral blood. The receptors originated from a woman aged 40 to 50 with active or convalescent COVID-19. The CDR3 runs from the conserved cysteine through the conserved F or W. A D gene is named only where the DNA matches it firmly. Some rows have no size entry. The others give once, few or many, or a class for an expanded clone.

D gene	clone size	V gene	J gene	CDR3 DNA	CDR3 protein
TRBD1	-	TRBV28	TRBJ1-2	TGTGCCAGCAGTTCGGAGTCCGGGACAGGGATGTATGGCTACACCTTC	CASSSESGTGMYGYTF
TRBD2	-	TRBV7-2	TRBJ2-1	TGTGCCAGCAGCTGGGGACTAGCGGGAGCGGGTGAGCAGTTCTTC	CASSWGLAGAGEQFF
TRBD1	-	TRBV7-3	TRBJ2-7	TGTGCCAGCAGCCCATCCGGGACAGCCTCCTACGAGCAGTACTTC	CASSPSGTASYEQYF
-	-	TRBV27	TRBJ2-2	TGTGCCAGCAGTCGGGCGAACACCGGGGAGCTGTTTTTT	CASSRANTGELFF
TRBD1	-	TRBV6-6	TRBJ2-7	TGTGCCAGCAGTTACAAGACAGGGGGCGACTACGAGCAGTACTTC	CASSYKTGGDYEQYF
TRBD1	once	TRBV7-6	TRBJ2-5	TGTGCCAGCAGCTTCGGGACAGAAGAGACCCAGTACTTC	CASSFGTEETQYF
-	-	TRBV21-1	TRBJ2-6	TGTGCCAGCAGCAAGGGTTGGACAGGGGCGATATACTCTGGGGCCAACGTCCTGACTTTC	CASSKGWTGAIYSGANVLTF
TRBD2	-	TRBV11-2	TRBJ2-7	TGTGCCAGCAGCGTATATAGCGGGAGGTCGACGGGAAGCTCCTACGAGCAGTACTTC	CASSVYSGRSTGSSYEQYF
TRBD1	-	TRBV6-4	TRBJ1-5	TGTGCCAGCAGAGCTGACAGGGAAAGCAATCAGCCCCAGCATTTT	CASRADRESNQPQHF
TRBD1	-	TRBV4-1	TRBJ1-3	TGCGCCAGCAGCCGAGGCGGGACAGGCGGGGGAAACACCATATATTTT	CASSRGGTGGGNTIYF
-	-	TRBV6-2/TRBV6-3	TRBJ1-4	TGTGCCAGCAGTTCCGGCCAGGCAGATAATGAAAAACTGTTTTTT	CASSSGQADNEKLFF
TRBD2	-	TRBV27	TRBJ2-5	TGTGCCACCTGGACTAGCGGGGTTAAGACCCAGTACTTC	CATWTSGVKTQYF
TRBD1	-	TRBV6-6	TRBJ1-4	TGTGCCAGCAGTTACAGGACAGGGTGGGAAAAACTGTTTTTT	CASSYRTGWEKLFF
-	once	TRBV13	TRBJ2-5	TGTGCCAGCAGCTTTGGACAGACCCAAGAGACCCAGTACTTC	CASSFGQTQETQYF
TRBD2	-	TRBV24-1	TRBJ2-3	TGTGCCACCAGTGCCCCTGCGGGAGGGCCCAAGTCGTATACGCAGTATTTT	CATSAPAGGPKSYTQYF
TRBD1	-	TRBV10-3	TRBJ2-3	TGTGCCATCGCCCGTGACAGTGCCTCTCCGGGACAGGCTACAGATACGCAGTATTTT	CAIARDSASPGQATDTQYF
-	-	TRBV25-1	TRBJ1-1	TGTGCCAGCATGTGGGGGACGATGACAGGTGAAGCTTTCTTT	CASMWGTMTGEAFF